This entry is about one T cell receptor (beta chain). The naive CD8 subset, CD45RO-negative cells positively selected for CCR7, excluded terminally differentiated effector memory CD45RA+ cells. CDR1 and CDR2 (germline): SGHAT, FQNNGV. Losses at the gene ends were 3 bases for V and 5 bases for J; bases not matched to a gene: 8. The CDR3 loop spans 17 amino acids. Profiling relied on immunoSEQ multiplex PCR, and the TCRdb table lists in-frame clones only, not all of them. The table includes hundreds of thousands of clones, about 96% detected once. These data are taken from a study of shared clonotypes between healthy human individuals.

The receptor was isolated from a woman aged 25 to 45 in good health. The sequenced material came from naive CD8+ T cells sorted from blood. V and J are TRBV11-2 and TRBJ2-1, with TRBD2 matching 12 bases. DNA for the CDR3: TGTGCCAGCAGCTTGACTAGCGGGAGAGTTTTGAACAATGAGCAGTTCTTC. Protein product: CASSLTSGRVLNNEQFF.